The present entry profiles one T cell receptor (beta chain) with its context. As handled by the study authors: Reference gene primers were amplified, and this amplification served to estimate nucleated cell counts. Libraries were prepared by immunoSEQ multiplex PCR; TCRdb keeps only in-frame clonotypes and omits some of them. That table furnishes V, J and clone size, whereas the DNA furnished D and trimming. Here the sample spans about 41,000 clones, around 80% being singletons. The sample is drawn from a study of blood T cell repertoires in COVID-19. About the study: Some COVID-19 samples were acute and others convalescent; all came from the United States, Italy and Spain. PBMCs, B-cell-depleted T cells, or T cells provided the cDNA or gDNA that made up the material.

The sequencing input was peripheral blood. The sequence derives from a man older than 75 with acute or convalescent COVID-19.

CDR3 protein: CASSYSIGYEQYF. Written as DNA, the CDR3 is TGTGCCAGCAGTTACTCGATCGGCTACGAGCAGTACTTC. The chain carries TRBV6-5 and TRBJ2-7, with D uncertain. The V gene lost 0 bases and the J gene lost 3 bases, with 6 bases spanning the gap. The V gene's germline CDR1 is MNHEY and CDR2 SVGAGI. CDR3 length: 13 amino acids.